This TCR beta chain emerged from a study of shared T cell receptors in the human thymus. Produced via immunoSEQ multiplex PCR; TCRdb's table is partial and in-frame only. This sample yields under 850,000 clones, of which approximately 87% are seen a single time; 0.008% to 0.011% belongs to the top ten. Germline CDR1 reads SQVTM; CDR2 reads ANQGSEA. The CDR3 sequence is 13 residues long. The trim removed 7 bases at V and 1 base at J, leaving 6 bases unmatched. This sample also belongs to another study, concerning human thymus T cells.

The sequence was collected from a boy in the first two years of life with a congenital heart defect. The sequenced sample was thymocytes. This sequence joins TRBV29-1 and TRBJ1-1; 7 positions agree with TRBD1. In nucleotides, the CDR3 is TGCAGCGGAGCGACAGGGAGGAACACTGAAGCTTTCTTT. Amino acids: CSGATGRNTEAFF.